These 30 T cell receptor beta chains were sequenced from one sample in a study of OX40 agonist ivuxolimab in advanced cancers. The library was generated by the immunoSEQ multiplex PCR assay. Entries here come from immuneACCESS through TCRdb and include only in-frame sequences with V and J called. Some clones fail to appear in such tables; in the studies checked, an unresolved V gene covers under half of the shortfall, and the cause of the remainder is unknown. This sample comprises 43,000 or so clones, around nine tenths of them detected only once. The ten biggest clones cover 11% of the sample. The sequencing used CD4+ or CD8+ T cells sorted from blood, collected in a trial of the OX40 agonist ivuxolimab. The receptors shown here come from an adult with an advanced solid tumor such as melanoma, head and neck, liver or kidney cancer.

The V call is TRBV28, the J call TRBJ2-2; D call uncertain. The germline CDR1 and CDR2 sequences are MDHEN and SYDVKM. V lost 6 bases and J lost 3, with 11 bases in between. The CDR3 contains 14 residues. The CDR3: CASSRKVYTGELFF. The CDR3 DNA is TGTGCCAGCAGCCGAAAAGTGTACACCGGGGAGCTGTTTTTT.

This rearrangement joins TRBV10-3 to TRBJ2-5, with D perhaps assigned TRBD1 or TRBD2 (5 bases each). Germline CDR1 reads ENHRY; CDR2 reads SYGVKD. The CDR3 covers 13 residues. V was clipped by 10 bases and J by 3 bases, with 15 bases between them. CDR3: CATRGLDEETQYF. The DNA for the CDR3 is TGTGCCACCCGGGGCCTCGACGAAGAGACCCAGTACTTC.

The V call is TRBV2, the J call TRBJ2-7; D possibly matches TRBD1 or TRBD2 (5 bases each). The V gene's germline CDR1 is SNHLY and CDR2 FYNNEI. CDR3 size: 11 residues. V was trimmed by 8 bases and J by 2 bases, leaving 7 bases between them. Here the CDR3 DNA reads TGTGCCAGCGGGACGACCTACGAGCAGTACTTC. It translates to CASGTTYEQYF.

The chain carries TRBV11-1 and TRBJ2-5, with 7 bases that match TRBD2. The CDR3 contains 15 residues. J gave up 2 bases and V 5 bases, and 8 bases lay outside the gene matches. Per germline, CDR1 SGHAT and CDR2 FQDESV (reference sequence). The CDR3 DNA follows: TGTGCCAGCAGCCGAGCGGGGTCGAGGCAAGAGACCCAGTACTTC. Protein: CASSRAGSRQETQYF.

The gene calls are TRBV30 and TRBJ2-7, with TRBD2 identical over 7 bases. This CDR3 is 15 amino acids long. With 6 bases clipped from V and 1 base from J, the junction kept 12 bases outside the gene matches. Germline assignment: CDR1 GTSNPN and CDR2 SVGIG (reference sequence). The CDR3 region is CACSRGAGRSYEQYF. CDR3 nucleotides: TGTGCCTGCTCCCGAGGAGCGGGGCGTTCCTACGAGCAGTACTTC.

V and J are TRBV18 and TRBJ1-5; D call uncertain. Trimming left V 2 bases short and J 0 bases short, with 5 bases between. The CDR3 runs to 14 residues. Germline-derived CDR1 and CDR2 are KGHSH and LQKENI. CDR3 in DNA: TGTGCCAGCTCACCAGCAGATAGCAATCAGCCCCAGCATTTT. Amino acid sequence: CASSPADSNQPQHF.

The rearrangement joins TRBV29-1 to TRBJ1-3; D gene uncertain. This CDR3 contains 11 residues. CDR1 and CDR2 from the germline V gene are SQVTM and ANQGSEA. Trimming took off 7 bases at V and 3 bases at J, with 7 bases between the two ends. This CDR3 is CSAPDGNTIYF. The CDR3 nucleotides read TGCAGCGCCCCCGATGGAAACACCATATATTTT.

This sequence joins TRBV5-1 and TRBJ2-1; D is ambiguous. V was trimmed by 4 bases and J by 0 bases, leaving 11 bases between them. Germline CDR1 and CDR2: SGHRS and YFSETQ. This CDR3 has 15 amino acids. The CDR3 DNA is TGCGCCAGCAGCCAAACCACGAGCTCCTACAATGAGCAGTTCTTC. It is translated as CASSQTTSSYNEQFF.

The rearrangement joins TRBV7-2 to TRBJ1-5; the D gene is possibly TRBD1 (5 bases). This CDR3 is 15 amino acids long. V was clipped by 2 bases and J by 6 bases, with 14 bases between them. Germline loops: CDR1 SGHTA, CDR2 FQGNSA. In DNA form, the CDR3 reads TGTGCCAGCAGCTTATACGGTGGGGCAGGTCAGCCCCAGCATTTT. Its translation is CASSLYGGAGQPQHF. Full variable domain (outside the CDR3, taken from reference TRBV7-2 and TRBJ1-5): GAGVSQSPSNKVTEKGKDVELRCDPISGHTALYWYRQSLGQGLEFLIYFQGNSAPDKSGLPSDRFSAERTGGSVSTLTIQRTQQEDSAVYLCASSLYGGAGQPQHFGDGTRLSIL.

This clone has only one observation. This chain connects TRBV7-9 to TRBJ2-7, with TRBD1 matching over 9 bases. The germline V gene has CDR1 SEHNR and CDR2 FQNEAQ (reference sequence). There are 15 residues in the CDR3. V shed 1 base, J shed 2 bases, and the junction held 3 bases outside the gene matches. The CDR3 loop reads CASSLVWDRAYEQYF. Written as DNA, the CDR3 is TGTGCCAGCAGCTTAGTGTGGGACAGGGCCTACGAGCAGTACTTC. Full variable domain (missing parts from reference TRBV7-9 and TRBJ2-7): DTGVSQNPRHKITKRGQNVTFRCDPISEHNRLYWYRQTLGQGPEFLTYFQNEAQLEKSRLLSDRFSAERPKGSFSTLEIQRTEQGDSAMYLCASSLVWDRAYEQYFGPGTRLTVT.

The genes are TRBV6-5 and TRBJ1-2; the D gene is possibly TRBD1 (5 bases). The CDR3 contains 13 residues. Germline assignment: CDR1 MNHEY and CDR2 SVGAGI. The V end was cut by 5 bases, the J end by 7 bases, with 14 bases between. Written as DNA, the CDR3 is TGTGCCAGCAGTGGGGGGGAGGGCGTTGGCTACACCTTC. Its protein is CASSGGEGVGYTF.

The V gene is TRBV11-2, the J gene TRBJ2-1, with TRBD2 matching 7 bases. Germline trimming cut 7 bases from V and 0 bases from J; bases unmatched to any gene: 6. The CDR3 spans 15 residues. Germline values: CDR1 SGHAT, CDR2 FQNNGV. CDR3 loop: CASTWGGSSYNEQFF. The CDR3 DNA follows: TGTGCCAGCACCTGGGGGGGGAGCTCCTACAATGAGCAGTTCTTC.

Within the sample, this clone is medium-sized. The chain couples TRBV7-2 to TRBJ2-7; D unclear. Germline V CDR1 and CDR2: SGHTA, FQGNSA. Trimming removed 6 bases at V and 3 bases at J, with 15 bases between. CDR3 length: 14 amino acids. DNA of the CDR3: TGTGCCAGCAGTCCCTCCCTAGGTCTCTACGAGCAGTACTTC. Its translation is CASSPSLGLYEQYF. Full variable domain (outside the CDR3, taken from reference TRBV7-2 and TRBJ2-7): GAGVSQSPSNKVTEKGKDVELRCDPISGHTALYWYRQSLGQGLEFLIYFQGNSAPDKSGLPSDRFSAERTGGSVSTLTIQRTQQEDSAVYLCASSPSLGLYEQYFGPGTRLTVT.

The chain combines TRBV4-1 with TRBJ1-4; TRBD1 might be the D (5 bases). The germline gives CDR1 MGHRA, CDR2 YSYEKL. Trimming cost V 0 bases and J 8 bases, with 13 bases left between them. The CDR3 sequence is 15 residues long. The CDR3 sequence: CASSQEGTRGEKLFF. The CDR3 nucleotides read TGCGCCAGCAGCCAAGAAGGGACGCGCGGGGAAAAACTGTTTTTT.

V is TRBV5-1 and J is TRBJ2-1, with D maybe TRBD1 (6 bases). The germline CDR1 and CDR2 sequences are SGHRS and YFSETQ. The CDR3 sequence is 14 residues long. The V and J ends lost 5 bases and 3 bases respectively, with 12 bases between them. The CDR3 nucleotides read TGCGCCAGCAGGTTCCGGGACAACTACAATGAGCAGTTCTTC. Translated, it gives CASRFRDNYNEQFF. Full variable domain (outside the CDR3, taken from reference TRBV5-1 and TRBJ2-1): KAGVTQTPRYLIKTRGQQVTLSCSPISGHRSVSWYQQTPGQGLQFLFEYFSETQRNKGNFPGRFSGRQFSNSRSEMNVSTLELGDSALYLCASRFRDNYNEQFFGPGTRLTVL.

V gene TRBV7-3 combines with J gene TRBJ2-2; D could derive from TRBD1 or TRBD2 (5 bases each). V was clipped by 5 bases and J by 6 bases, with 19 bases between them. Germline-derived CDR1 and CDR2 are SGHTA and FQGTGA. This CDR3 comprises 16 residues. The CDR3 coding sequence is TGTGCCAGCAGCGAATCAAGGGGCAGAGGGTCCGGGGAGCTGTTTTTT. As protein: CASSESRGRGSGELFF.

The chain employs TRBV6-1 and TRBJ2-1; no clear D gene. V lost 8 bases and J 1 base, leaving 12 bases between the germline ends. The CDR3 length is 14 residues. Germline CDR1 MNHNS, CDR2 SASEGT. Here the CDR3 reads CASSSLMSYNEQFF. The CDR3 nucleotides are TGTGCCAGCTCTTCCCTTATGTCCTACAATGAGCAGTTCTTC.

V usage is TRBV7-2 and J usage is TRBJ2-7; D is unclear. With 5 bases removed from V and 1 base from J, the gap between germline ends came to 9 bases. The germline CDR1 and CDR2 sequences are SGHTA and FQGNSA. The CDR3 totals 13 residues. CDR3 residues: CASSQDGSYEQYF. Here the CDR3 DNA reads TGTGCCAGCAGCCAAGACGGGTCCTACGAGCAGTACTTC.

The V and J genes are TRBV11-3 and TRBJ2-1; tentatively, D is TRBD1 or TRBD2 (5 bases each). CDR3 length equals 13 residues. Germline lookup yields CDR1 SGHNT and CDR2 YENEEA. The ends were cut back, 6 bases at V and 9 bases at J, with 15 bases in the middle. CDR3 DNA: TGTGCCAGCAGTAGAGGGGCGGGCGGTGAGCAGTTCTTC. The encoded protein is CASSRGAGGEQFF.

This chain links TRBV6-6 with TRBJ2-7; either TRBD1 or TRBD2 may fit D (5 bases each). Trimming took 7 bases from V and 3 from J, leaving 13 bases between them. There are 13 residues in the CDR3. CDR1 is MNHNY and CDR2 is SVGAGI in the germline V gene (reference sequence). As DNA, the CDR3 is TGTGCCAGCACCGTCGTTGGGGGCTACGAGCAGTACTTC. Amino acid sequence: CASTVVGGYEQYF.

The chain links TRBV27 to TRBJ2-7; D gene ambiguous. The CDR3 has 15 residues. Germline V lookup: CDR1 MNHEY, CDR2 SMNVEV (reference sequence). V was cut by 5 bases and J by 2 bases, with 16 bases left in between. CDR3 amino acids: CASSASAKGPYEQYF. Written as DNA, the CDR3 is TGTGCCAGCAGTGCCAGCGCCAAAGGGCCCTACGAGCAGTACTTC.

The V gene is TRBV9, the J gene TRBJ1-6, with TRBD1 identical over 7 bases. The CDR3 is 13 amino acids. Unmatched junction bases numbered 5, after V lost 7 bases and J lost 7 bases. The germline gives CDR1 SGDLS, CDR2 YYNGEE. The CDR3 sequence: CASRGTENSPLHF. The CDR3, as DNA: TGTGCCAGCCGTGGGACAGAAAATTCACCCCTCCACTTT.

The V gene is TRBV2, the J gene TRBJ1-2, with D unclear. The CDR3 runs 13 residues. Germline CDR1 SNHLY, CDR2 FYNNEI. V was shortened by 6 bases and J by 6 bases, with 14 bases between the two germline ends. This CDR3 is CASRRRETDGYTF. The DNA of the CDR3 is TGTGCCAGCAGGCGGCGGGAAACTGATGGCTACACCTTC.

The chain is built from TRBV6-5 and TRBJ2-5, with TRBD1 as a possible D gene (5 bases). Per germline, CDR1 MNHEY and CDR2 SVGAGI. This CDR3 comprises 13 residues. Trimming removed 6 bases at V and 2 bases at J, with 10 bases between. The CDR3 sequence is CASSPTEQETQYF. In nucleotides, the CDR3 is TGTGCCAGCAGCCCGACAGAACAAGAGACCCAGTACTTC.

V gene TRBV13 combines with J gene TRBJ2-1, with 10 bases lining up with TRBD2. Germline CDR1 and CDR2: PRHDT and FYEKMQ (reference sequence). This CDR3 has 15 residues. With V trimmed by 4 bases and J by 4 bases, 4 bases remained unmatched. CDR3 loop: CASSSGLAIYNEQFF. CDR3 in DNA: TGTGCCAGCAGCTCGGGACTAGCGATTTACAATGAGCAGTTCTTC.

Worth noting for this clone: A read error may produce the germline difference seen at one junction end. The V call is TRBV6-5, the J call TRBJ1-6; 7 bases match TRBD1. The germline V gene has CDR1 MNHEY and CDR2 SVGAGI. CDR3 length equals 14 residues. CDR3 nucleotide sequence: TGTGCCATCAGTGATGAGGGGGCGCGTTCACCCCTCCACTTT. Protein product: CAISDEGARSPLHF.

This clone was detected once. The V gene is TRBV13, the J gene TRBJ1-1; D unclear. This CDR3 region has 15 residues. In germline, CDR1 is PRHDT, CDR2 FYEKMQ (reference sequence). Trimming left V 0 bases short and J 1 base short, with 9 bases between. CDR3 loop: CASSLGRTANTEAFF. The DNA of the CDR3 is TGTGCCAGCAGCTTAGGTCGGACCGCGAACACTGAAGCTTTCTTT.

The chain combines TRBV5-1 with TRBJ2-1; the D is unclear. Trimming stripped 1 base from V and 7 bases from J, with 15 bases between. The CDR3 consists of 15 residues. In germline, CDR1 is SGHRS, CDR2 YFSETQ. The CDR3 bases are TGCGCCAGCAGCTTGCCGAGAGACCCTGATAATGAGCAGTTCTTC. It yields the protein CASSLPRDPDNEQFF.

The chain employs TRBV7-6 and TRBJ2-1; TRBD2 aligns across 13 bases. Germline loops: CDR1 SGHVS, CDR2 FNYEAQ. This CDR3 is built from 18 residues. The J segment lost 4 bases and the V segment lost 5 bases, leaving 11 bases of the junction unmatched. CDR3 in amino acids: CASSRPAGLAGRYNEQFF. The CDR3 DNA is TGTGCCAGCAGCCGCCCTGCGGGACTAGCGGGAAGATACAATGAGCAGTTCTTC.

A single count supports this clone. The chain has TRBV7-9 and TRBJ2-2; D gene unclear. Trimming took 5 bases from V and 4 from J, leaving 14 bases between them. Germline assignment: CDR1 SEHNR and CDR2 FQNEAQ (reference sequence). The CDR3 sequence is 15 residues long. The CDR3 loop reads CASSPGPLGTGELFF. DNA of the CDR3: TGTGCCAGCAGCCCAGGCCCATTGGGCACCGGGGAGCTGTTTTTT.